These 17 T cell receptor beta chains were sequenced from one sample in a study of T cells in Graves' hyperthyroidism and ophthalmopathy. Amplification yielded TCR beta CDR3 regions, with RNA transcripts as the source. The primer set for the first-round RT-PCR of the TCR CDR3 was HTBI. TCRdb reanalysed the multiplex PCR reads using MiXCR and keeps one entry per CDR3 protein. Of 550,000 to 600,000 distinct CDR3 sequences listed, 40% to 55% are singletons. The specimen sequenced was peripheral blood or thyroid tissue (not recorded which). These receptors were collected from an adult woman with Graves' disease, either hyperthyroidism or ophthalmopathy (not recorded which).

In its sample, this clonotype was seen many times. The chain recombines TRBV11-2 with TRBJ1-2, with D unresolved. This CDR3 is built from 17 residues. Germline V gene lookup returns CDR1 SGHAT and CDR2 FQNNGV. Trimming left V 5 bases short and J 4 bases short, with 23 bases between. CDR3 region: CASSLPGRGYAFYGYTF. Here the CDR3 DNA reads TGTGCCAGCAGCCTTCCGGGGAGAGGGTATGCCTTCTATGGCTACACCTTC.

This clonotype appeared many times. V is TRBV13 and J is TRBJ2-5; 9 positions match TRBD1. CDR1 and CDR2 from the germline V gene are PRHDT and FYEKMQ (reference sequence). This CDR3 is built from 16 residues. V was clipped by 4 bases and J by 5 bases; unmatched bases: 11. In DNA form, the CDR3 reads TGTGCCAGCAGCTCCAGAGACGGGACAGGGATGGAGACCCAGTACTTC. Its translation: CASSSRDGTGMETQYF.

This clonotype was recorded at least ten times. The chain joins TRBV19 to TRBJ1-2; TRBD1 aligns across 7 bases. The V gene end was trimmed by 6 bases and the J gene end by 3 bases; junction bases not matched to a gene: 7. Germline lookup yields CDR1 LNHDA and CDR2 SQIVND (reference sequence). CDR3 length equals 14 residues. DNA for the CDR3: TGTGCCAGTAGGGCCCGGGACAGTGACTATGGCTACACCTTC. Translated, it gives CASRARDSDYGYTF.

This sequence joins TRBV10-3 and TRBJ2-7; 7 bases are a match to TRBD1. The length of the CDR3 is 13 residues. Looked up from germline, CDR1 is ENHRY and CDR2 is SYGVKD. With 5 bases clipped from V and 2 bases from J, the junction kept 3 bases outside the gene matches. CDR3 sequence (DNA): TGTGCCATCAGTCCAGGGGGAACCTACGAGCAGTACTTC. Translation: CAISPGGTYEQYF.

The gene calls are TRBV7-2 and TRBJ2-3; D might be TRBD2 (6 bases). The CDR3 length is 15 residues. Trimming shortened V by 2 bases and J by 3 bases, and 12 bases separated the two germline ends. CDR1 and CDR2 (germline): SGHTA, FQGNSA. The DNA of the CDR3 is TGTGCCAGCAGCTTACAGGGAGGTTTTACAGATACGCAGTATTTT. It encodes CASSLQGGFTDTQYF.

For the CDR3, the DNA is TGTGCCAGTAGTAGGGGACTGCAGGGTCTGAATCAGCCCCAGCATTTT. It encodes CASSRGLQGLNQPQHF. The chain is built from TRBV19 and TRBJ1-5; weak D call: TRBD1 (5 bases). Germline loops: CDR1 LNHDA, CDR2 SQIVND (reference sequence). The length of the CDR3 is 16 residues. Trimming took off 4 bases at V and 4 bases at J, with 17 bases between the two ends. Supplemented by reference TRBV19 and TRBJ1-5, the full variable domain reads DGGITQSPKYLFRKEGQNVTLSCEQNLNHDAMYWYRQDPGQGLRLIYYSQIVNDFQKGDIAEGYSVSREKKESFPLTVTSAQKNPTAFYLCASSRGLQGLNQPQHFGDGTRLSIL.

The chain recombines TRBV15 with TRBJ1-6; no firm D call. V was clipped by 0 bases and J by 9 bases, with 12 bases between them. CDR1 LNHNV and CDR2 YYDKDF come from the germline V gene (reference sequence). This CDR3 contains 15 residues. The CDR3 DNA is TGTGCCACCAGCAGAGAGCCCAGATGGTCTTCACCCCTCCACTTT. Translating it yields CATSREPRWSSPLHF.

This clonotype was seen many times. This rearrangement joins TRBV14 to TRBJ2-5; a weak D match, TRBD2 (6 bases). The CDR3 is 15 residues long. The V gene's germline CDR1 is SGHDN and CDR2 FVKESK. V lost 1 base and J lost 7, with 16 bases in between. This CDR3 is CASSQAVNRRGTQYF. CDR3 bases: TGTGCCAGCAGCCAAGCGGTCAACAGGCGGGGGACCCAGTACTTC.

J is TRBJ1-1 and V is TRBV10-3; no definite D call. Trimming pared 4 bases from V and 0 bases from J, leaving 9 bases between. Germline CDR1 ENHRY, CDR2 SYGVKD. This CDR3 contains 14 residues. This CDR3 reads CAISVGGVNTEAFF. As DNA, the CDR3 is TGTGCCATCAGTGTCGGTGGGGTGAACACTGAAGCTTTCTTT.

This chain uses TRBV7-2 with TRBJ2-7, with D possibly matching TRBD2 (5 bases). The germline gives CDR1 SGHTA, CDR2 FQGNSA. This CDR3 is 16 amino acids long. The V end lost 1 base, the J end lost 7 bases, and 20 bases lay between the germline ends. In nucleotides, the CDR3 is TGTGCCAGCAGCTTAGTGGGCCCAAGCGGAGTCGCTGAGCAGTACTTC. Translation: CASSLVGPSGVAEQYF.

CDR3 amino acids: CASSPIRGQGDENTIYF. The CDR3 DNA sequence: TGTGCCAGCAGCCCAATAAGGGGACAGGGAGACGAAAACACCATATATTTT. The chain couples TRBV12-3 or TRBV12-4 to TRBJ1-3; 9 bases align to TRBD1. This CDR3 comprises 17 residues. Trimming removed 6 bases from V and 6 bases from J; junction bases left unmatched: 15.

V gene TRBV7-9 combines with J gene TRBJ1-2, with 9 bases fitting TRBD1. V was pared by 6 bases and J by 1 base, with 9 bases of the junction left unmatched. Germline V gene sequence: CDR1 SEHNR, CDR2 FQNEAQ (reference sequence). CDR3 length equals 16 residues. In nucleotides, the CDR3 is TGTGCCAGCAGGGGACAGGGAGGCATCCTTAACTATGGCTACACCTTC. It translates to CASRGQGGILNYGYTF.

The chain joins TRBV20-1 to TRBJ2-5; the D is unclear. The V end was cut by 2 bases, the J end by 9 bases, with 4 bases between. The germline V gene has CDR1 DFQATT and CDR2 SNEGSKA (reference sequence). The CDR3 spans 9 residues. The DNA for the CDR3 is TGCAGTGCTAGAAGCGCCCAGTACTTC. It codes for CSARSAQYF.

The V call is TRBV10-3, the J call TRBJ1-2; a weak D match, TRBD1 (5 bases). Germline-derived CDR1 and CDR2 are ENHRY and SYGVKD. This CDR3 contains 13 residues. Trimming took off 4 bases at V and 2 bases at J, with 8 bases between the two ends. The CDR3 bases are TGTGCCATCAGTGGTGGGGGGAACTATGGCTACACCTTC. This sequence encodes CAISGGGNYGYTF.

The table lists this clonotype with many counts. V gene TRBV15 combines with J gene TRBJ2-7; D gene uncertain. CDR1 LNHNV and CDR2 YYDKDF come from the germline V gene (reference sequence). There are 13 residues in the CDR3. The V end was cut by 0 bases, the J end by 4 bases, with 7 bases between. The CDR3 DNA reads TGTGCCACCAGCAGAGATCAGAGATACGAGCAGTACTTC. Encoded protein: CATSRDQRYEQYF.

This clonotype was detected only a few times. The CDR3 sequence is CASSLRTEKLFF. CDR3 nucleotide sequence: TGTGCCAGCAGCTTACGTACTGAAAAACTGTTTTTT. This rearrangement joins TRBV7-9 to TRBJ1-4; the D is unclear. In germline, CDR1 is SEHNR, CDR2 FQNEAQ (reference sequence). Trimming removed 2 bases from V and 7 bases from J, with 5 bases in between. The CDR3 has 12 amino acids.

This clonotype was found many times. The chain has TRBV5-1 and TRBJ1-5; unclear D gene. Trimming removed 0 bases from V and 5 bases from J, with 12 bases in between. CDR1 and CDR2 (germline): SGHRS, YFSETQ. The CDR3 runs to 15 residues. DNA for the CDR3: TGCGCCAGCAGCTTGGAAGGTCAAGGCCATCAGCCCCAGCATTTT. It codes for CASSLEGQGHQPQHF.